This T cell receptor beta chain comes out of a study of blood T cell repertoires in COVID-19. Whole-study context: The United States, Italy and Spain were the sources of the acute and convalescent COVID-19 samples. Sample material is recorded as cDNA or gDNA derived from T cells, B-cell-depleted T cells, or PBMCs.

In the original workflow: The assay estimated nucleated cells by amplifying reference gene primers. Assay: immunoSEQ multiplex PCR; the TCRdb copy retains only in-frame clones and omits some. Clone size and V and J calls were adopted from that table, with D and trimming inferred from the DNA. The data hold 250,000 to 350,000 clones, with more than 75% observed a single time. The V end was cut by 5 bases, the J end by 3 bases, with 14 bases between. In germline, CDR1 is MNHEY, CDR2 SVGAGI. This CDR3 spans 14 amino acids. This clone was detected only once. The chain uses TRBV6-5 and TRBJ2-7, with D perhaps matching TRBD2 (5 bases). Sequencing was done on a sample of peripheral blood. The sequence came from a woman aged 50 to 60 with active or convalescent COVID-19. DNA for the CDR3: TGTGCCAGCAGTCCCCCCGGACTCGTCTACGAGCAGTACTTC. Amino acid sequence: CASSPPGLVYEQYF.